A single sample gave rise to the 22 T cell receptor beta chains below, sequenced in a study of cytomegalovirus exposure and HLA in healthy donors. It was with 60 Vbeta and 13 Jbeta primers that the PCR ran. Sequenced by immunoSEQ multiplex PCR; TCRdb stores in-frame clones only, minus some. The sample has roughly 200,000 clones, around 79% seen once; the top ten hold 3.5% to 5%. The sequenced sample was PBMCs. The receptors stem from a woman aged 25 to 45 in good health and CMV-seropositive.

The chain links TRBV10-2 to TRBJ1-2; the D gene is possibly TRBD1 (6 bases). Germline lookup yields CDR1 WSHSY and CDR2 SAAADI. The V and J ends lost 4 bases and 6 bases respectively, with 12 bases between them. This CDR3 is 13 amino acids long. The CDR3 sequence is CASSAQGPDGYTF. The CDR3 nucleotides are TGCGCCAGCAGTGCTCAGGGGCCGGATGGCTACACCTTC.

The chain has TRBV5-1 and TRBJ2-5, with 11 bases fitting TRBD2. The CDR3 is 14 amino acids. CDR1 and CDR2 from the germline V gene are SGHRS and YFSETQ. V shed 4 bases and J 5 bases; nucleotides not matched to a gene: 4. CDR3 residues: CASSGSSGGETQYF. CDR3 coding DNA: TGCGCCAGCAGCGGCTCTAGCGGGGGGGAGACCCAGTACTTC.

DNA of the CDR3: TGTGCCAGCCGGAAGGGGGAGGAGACCCAGTACTTC. Translation: CASRKGEETQYF. The chain is built from TRBV6-6 and TRBJ2-5; a weak D match, TRBD1 (6 bases). CDR1 MNHNY and CDR2 SVGAGI come from the germline V gene (reference sequence). With 8 bases removed from V and 5 bases from J, the gap between germline ends came to 12 bases. This CDR3 is built from 12 residues.

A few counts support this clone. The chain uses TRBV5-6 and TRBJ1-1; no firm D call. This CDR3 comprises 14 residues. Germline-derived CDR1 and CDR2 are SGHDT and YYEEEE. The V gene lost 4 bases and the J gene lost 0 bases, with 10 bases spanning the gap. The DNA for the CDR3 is TGTGCCAGCAGCGCGTATATCATGAACACTGAAGCTTTCTTT. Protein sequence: CASSAYIMNTEAFF.

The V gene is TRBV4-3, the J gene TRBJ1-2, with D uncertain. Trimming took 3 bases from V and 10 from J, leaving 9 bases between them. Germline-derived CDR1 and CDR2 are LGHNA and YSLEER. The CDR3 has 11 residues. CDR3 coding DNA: TGCGCCAGCAGCCAGTTCGGGGACTACACCTTC. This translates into CASSQFGDYTF.

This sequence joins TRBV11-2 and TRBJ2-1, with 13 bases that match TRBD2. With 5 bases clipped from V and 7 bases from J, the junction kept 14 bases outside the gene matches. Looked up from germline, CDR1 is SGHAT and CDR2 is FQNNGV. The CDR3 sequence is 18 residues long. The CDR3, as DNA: TGTGCCAGCAGCAATTCACTACTAGCGGGAGGGCCGAGAAATGAGCAGTTCTTC. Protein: CASSNSLLAGGPRNEQFF.

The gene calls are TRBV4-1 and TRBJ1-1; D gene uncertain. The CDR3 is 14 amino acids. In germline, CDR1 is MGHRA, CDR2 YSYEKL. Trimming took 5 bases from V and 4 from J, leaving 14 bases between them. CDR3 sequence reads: CASSTLTGGTEAFF. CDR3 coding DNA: TGCGCCAGCAGCACATTAACTGGCGGCACTGAAGCTTTCTTT.

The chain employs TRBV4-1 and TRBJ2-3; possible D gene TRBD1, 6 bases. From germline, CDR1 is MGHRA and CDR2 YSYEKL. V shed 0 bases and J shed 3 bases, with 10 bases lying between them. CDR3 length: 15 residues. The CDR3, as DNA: TGCGCCAGCAGCCAAGAAAACAGGGAGACAGATACGCAGTATTTT. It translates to CASSQENRETDTQYF.

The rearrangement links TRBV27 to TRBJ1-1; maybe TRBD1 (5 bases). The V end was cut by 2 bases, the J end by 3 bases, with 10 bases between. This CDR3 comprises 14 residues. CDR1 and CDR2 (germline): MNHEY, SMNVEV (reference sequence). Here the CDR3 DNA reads TGTGCCAGCAGTTTAGGAGGGGCGCACACTGAAGCTTTCTTT. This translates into CASSLGGAHTEAFF.

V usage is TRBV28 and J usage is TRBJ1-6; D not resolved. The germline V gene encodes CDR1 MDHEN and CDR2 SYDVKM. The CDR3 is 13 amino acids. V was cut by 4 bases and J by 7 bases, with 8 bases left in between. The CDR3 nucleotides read TGTGCCAGCAGTTCGAGGGAGAATTCACCCCTCCACTTT. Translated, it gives CASSSRENSPLHF.

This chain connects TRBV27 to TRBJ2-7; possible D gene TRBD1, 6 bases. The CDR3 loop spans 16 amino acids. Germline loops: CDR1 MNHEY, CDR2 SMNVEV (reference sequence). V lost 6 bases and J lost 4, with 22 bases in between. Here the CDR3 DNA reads TGTGCCAGCAGCTCAACCCCTCCGGGACACTTATACGAGCAGTACTTC. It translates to CASSSTPPGHLYEQYF.

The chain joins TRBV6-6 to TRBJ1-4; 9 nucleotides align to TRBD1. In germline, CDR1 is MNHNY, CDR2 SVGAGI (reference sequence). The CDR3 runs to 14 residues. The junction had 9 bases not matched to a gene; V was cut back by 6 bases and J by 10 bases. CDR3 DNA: TGTGCCAGCAGAACGGGACAGGGTGGCGGAAAACTGTTTTTT. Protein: CASRTGQGGGKLFF.

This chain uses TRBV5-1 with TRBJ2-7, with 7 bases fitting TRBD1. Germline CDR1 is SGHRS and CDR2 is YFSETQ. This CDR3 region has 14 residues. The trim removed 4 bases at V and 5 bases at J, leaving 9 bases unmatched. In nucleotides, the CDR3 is TGCGCCAGCAGCCGCCGGGACAGTTCCAACGAGCAGTACTTC. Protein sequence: CASSRRDSSNEQYF.

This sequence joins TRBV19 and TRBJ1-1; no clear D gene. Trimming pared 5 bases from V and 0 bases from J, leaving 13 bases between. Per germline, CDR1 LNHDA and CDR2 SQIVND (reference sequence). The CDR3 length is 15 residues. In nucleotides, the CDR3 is TGTGCCAGTAGTCCTAACAGAGATATGAACACTGAAGCTTTCTTT. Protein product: CASSPNRDMNTEAFF.

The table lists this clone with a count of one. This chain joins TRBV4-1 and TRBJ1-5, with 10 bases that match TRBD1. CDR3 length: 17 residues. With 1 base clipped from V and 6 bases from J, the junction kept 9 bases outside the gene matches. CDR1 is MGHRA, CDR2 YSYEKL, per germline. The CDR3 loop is CASSQVVGQGHGQPQHF. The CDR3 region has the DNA TGCGCCAGCAGCCAAGTCGTGGGACAGGGGCACGGTCAGCCCCAGCATTTT.

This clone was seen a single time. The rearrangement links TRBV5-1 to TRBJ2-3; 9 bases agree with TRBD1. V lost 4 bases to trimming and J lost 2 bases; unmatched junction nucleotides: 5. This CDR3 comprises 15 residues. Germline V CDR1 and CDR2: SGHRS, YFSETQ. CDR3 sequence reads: CASSPGQGITDTQYF. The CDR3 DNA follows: TGCGCCAGCAGCCCCGGACAGGGGATCACAGATACGCAGTATTTT.

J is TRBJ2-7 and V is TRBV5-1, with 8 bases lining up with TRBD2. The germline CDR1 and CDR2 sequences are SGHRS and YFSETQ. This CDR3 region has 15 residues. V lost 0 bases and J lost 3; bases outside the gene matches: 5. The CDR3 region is CASSLELAGGYEQYF. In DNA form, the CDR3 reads TGCGCCAGCAGCTTGGAGCTAGCGGGTGGCTACGAGCAGTACTTC.

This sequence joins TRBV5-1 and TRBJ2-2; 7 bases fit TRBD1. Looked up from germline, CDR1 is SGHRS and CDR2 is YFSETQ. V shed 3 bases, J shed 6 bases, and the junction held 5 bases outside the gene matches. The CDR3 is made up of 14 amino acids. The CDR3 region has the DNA TGCGCCAGCAGCTCGACAGGGTTGGCCGGGGAGCTGTTTTTT. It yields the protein CASSSTGLAGELFF.

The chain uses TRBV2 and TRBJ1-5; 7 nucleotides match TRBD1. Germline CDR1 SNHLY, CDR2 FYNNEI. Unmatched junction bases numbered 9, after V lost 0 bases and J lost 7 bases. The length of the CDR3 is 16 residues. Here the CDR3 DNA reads TGTGCCAGCAGTGAAGCAATGGGGGACAGCGAGCAGCCCCAGCATTTT. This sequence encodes CASSEAMGDSEQPQHF.

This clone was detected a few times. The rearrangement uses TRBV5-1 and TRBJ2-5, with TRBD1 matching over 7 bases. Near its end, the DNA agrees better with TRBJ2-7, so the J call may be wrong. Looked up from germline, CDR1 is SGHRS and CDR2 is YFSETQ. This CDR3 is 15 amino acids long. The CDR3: CASSFTGVATYEQYF. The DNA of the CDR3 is TGCGCCAGCAGCTTCACAGGGGTTGCAACCTACGAGCAGTACTTC.

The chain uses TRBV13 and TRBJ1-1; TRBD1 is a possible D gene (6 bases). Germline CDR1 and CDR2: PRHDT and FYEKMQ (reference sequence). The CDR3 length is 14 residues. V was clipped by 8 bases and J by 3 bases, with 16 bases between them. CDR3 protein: CASGLQGGDTEAFF. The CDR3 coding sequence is TGTGCCAGCGGATTACAGGGAGGGGACACTGAAGCTTTCTTT.

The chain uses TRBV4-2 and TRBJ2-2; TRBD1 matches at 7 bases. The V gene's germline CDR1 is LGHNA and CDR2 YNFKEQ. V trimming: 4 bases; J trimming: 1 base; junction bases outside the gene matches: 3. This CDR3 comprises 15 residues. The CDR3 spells CASSPRTGNTGELFF. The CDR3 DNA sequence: TGTGCCAGCAGCCCCAGGACAGGGAACACCGGGGAGCTGTTTTTT.